Detailed here is one T cell receptor beta chain. It lacks a known antigen. Base qualities are not at hand, and no much larger clone is one base apart. The germline V gene yields SQVTM for CDR1 and ANQGSEA for CDR2. The trim is 6 bases for V and 1 base for J, with a gap of 27 bases between the germline ends. Including the terminal cysteine and phenylalanine, the CDR3 comprises 19 residues. The DNA shown is the 57-base CDR3, in frame from base 1. Library preparation employed the immunoSEQ multiplex PCR assay. The hsTCRB Kit was used according to the manufacturer's protocol to amplify rearranged TCR beta chain sequences. Sequencing of TCRB libraries was carried out on an Illumina MiSeq. As for the authors' bioinformatics: Demultiplexing, trimming and gene mapping were performed with the kit vendor's proprietary platform. Here the immuneACCESS table is served through TCRdb, limited to in-frame sequences with V and J called. Missing clones are a known gap in these copies; in checked studies unresolved V genes cover under half, and the rest lacks a known reason. V, J and clone size are taken as reported in that table, and D and trimming were inferred from the DNA itself. For this sample there are around 41,000 clones; 60% to 85% appear just once. The ten largest clonotypes hold around 6.5% of the sample.

These data come from a study of a mutant IDH1 vaccine in newly diagnosed glioma (dated by TCRdb to about 2021). Turning to the overall study: Eight vaccinations were administered to patients in weeks 1, 3, 5, 7, 11, 15, 19 and 23, corresponding to visits V03 through V10. In the chemotherapy-containing groups, vaccination started alongside temozolomide cycles, whereas in patients who had radiotherapy alone it started 4-6 weeks after radiotherapy. Of the roughly 33 treated patients, approximately 60% were male and around 40% were female, and a mean age of approximately 40 years was recorded. Prior to enrollment, patients had been given standard therapy consisting of radiotherapy alone, temozolomide alone, or radiochemotherapy with temozolomide, with the combination given to most patients. Peripheral blood was collected at six visits: V03 (baseline), V05, V07, V10, V12 and V13. For exploratory analyses, longitudinal TCRB deep sequencing was carried out in around 26 treated patients wherever samples were available.

Results the study describes overall, beyond this receptor: Immune responses induced by the vaccine were seen in approximately 92% of patients across multiple MHC alleles. Pseudoprogression appeared unrelated to alterations in the top peripheral T cell clonotypes detected by TCRB sequencing. PBMC samples for TCRB deep sequencing were selected based on availability. The authors stated that sample limitations prevented analyses of patient blood samples from being reproduced.

Reading the label with the study, this specimen's time point is: week 23, last vaccination. Every vaccine dose consisted of 300 ug of a 20-mer mutant IDH1 peptide in Montanide, administered subcutaneously together with topical imiquimod. Newly diagnosed WHO grade 3 or 4 IDH1-mutant astrocytomas showing loss of nuclear ATRX were present in the donors. The samples were drawn from NOA16, a multicentre, single-arm, open-label phase I trial in Germany that tested a mutant IDH1 peptide vaccine in humans for the first time. Genomic DNA for TCRB sequencing was extracted from EDTA blood using the DNeasy Blood and Tissue Kit.

This sequence uses TRBV29-1 and TRBJ2-2; the D segment could be TRBD2, given 5 matching bases. The material sequenced was PBMCs, taken from a glioma patient whose treatment included an IDH1 peptide vaccine. The clonotype originates from a middle-aged woman with glioma. Some clones in this sample may be carry-over from other donors' samples. CDR3 sequence: CSVAGMKFSFAMNTGELFF. The DNA sequence follows: TGCAGCGTCGCCGGGATGAAGTTTTCATTTGCCATGAACACCGGGGAGCTGTTTTTT.